What follows is one T cell receptor beta chain and its context. Its antigen is not identified. CDR1 MNHNS and CDR2 SASEGT come from the germline V gene. Between the trimmed V and J ends, which lost 4 bases and 0 bases, there was a span of 13 bases. This CDR3 has 17 amino acids. Measured with immunoSEQ multiplex PCR; TCRdb has only the in-frame clones, and not every one. Of 83,000 or so clones in the sample, roughly 84% were seen once. The data were taken from a study of OX40 agonist ivuxolimab in advanced cancers. Study-wide background: There were three patients with partial responses, one having hepatocellular carcinoma and two cutaneous melanoma.

Study-level points and caveats: The study found that CD8+ T cells averaged more expanded clones than CD4+. Among the lowest peripheral clonal expansion occurred in 0.1-3.0 mg/kg partial responders.

The rearrangement links TRBV6-1 to TRBJ2-6; no clear D. The sequence was obtained from an adult with an advanced solid tumor such as melanoma, head and neck, liver or kidney cancer. Source: CD4+ or CD8+ T cells sorted from blood, taken in a trial of the OX40 agonist ivuxolimab. CDR3 sequence (DNA): TGTGCCAGCAGTGTTTACGGCAGAAGCTCTGGGGCCAACGTCCTGACTTTC. As protein: CASSVYGRSSGANVLTF.